This entry describes one T cell receptor (beta chain). TCRdb's copy holds only in-frame clones and misses some; the assay was immunoSEQ multiplex PCR. The sample consists of 85,000 to 130,000 clones, roughly nine tenths of them appearing once. The V gene's germline CDR1 is SGDLS and CDR2 YYNGEE. This CDR3 contains 20 residues. V lost 0 bases, J lost 5 bases, and 29 bases lay in between. The sample is drawn from a study of OX40 agonist ivuxolimab in advanced cancers. V is TRBV9 and J is TRBJ2-5; tentatively, D is TRBD2 (6 bases). The source is an adult with an advanced solid tumor such as melanoma, head and neck, liver or kidney cancer. Sequencing used CD4+ or CD8+ T cells sorted from blood, obtained in a trial of the OX40 agonist ivuxolimab. CDR3 in DNA: TGTGCCAGCAGCGTAGCTACGGCTGTCGTGGGGGGAGTACCCCCCGAGACCCAGTACTTC. Translation gives CASSVATAVVGGVPPETQYF.